This entry features one T cell receptor (beta chain) sequence. The antigen remains unidentified. Data came from immunoSEQ multiplex PCR; TCRdb stores just in-frame clones and leaves some out. This sample has tens of thousands of clones, with about 80% found just once. This specimen comes from a study of T cell responses to AZD1222 COVID-19 vaccine. Study findings and constraints: Sampled repertoires all dated from after the peak T cell response.

The source material was peripheral blood, sampled 28 days after the second AZD1222 dose. The receptor was derived from an adult who received the AZD1222 COVID-19 vaccine.

CDR3 bases: TGCGCCAGCAGCCAGCTGGCGAGACAGCCCCAGCATTTT. This codes for CASSQLARQPQHF. The rearrangement joins TRBV4-3 to TRBJ1-5; no definite D call. Germline lookup yields CDR1 LGHNA and CDR2 YSLEER. V gave up 3 bases and J gave up 7 bases, with 10 bases separating them. This CDR3 has 13 residues.